These 9 T cell receptor beta chains were sequenced from one sample in a study of regulatory T cells in long-lasting Graves disease (dated by TCRdb to the early 2020s). This specimen's time point label, interpreted: persistent/refractory GD, antithyroid drugs over 5 years with positive TRAb. For both TCR sequencing and RNA sequencing, RNA was extracted from PBMCs using TRIzol. The library relied on multiplex PCR. Sequencing was carried out with an Illumina HiSeq 4000. TCR beta libraries were built with iRepertoire HTBI primers and Arm-PCR amplification of CDR3 regions. TCRdb took the public reads, trimmed them with fastp at Q25, ran MiXCR for clone calling and kept in-frame beta chains. Each CDR3 protein gets just one entry, which takes the most common genes and DNA from the rows behind it. Recorded for this sample are roughly 300,000 distinct CDR3 sequences; about 20% of them occurred a single time. The ten largest clones capture just under 30% of the sample.

The material was peripheral blood mononuclear cells (PBMCs), obtained when the disease was refractory, from a patient treated with antithyroid drugs. The receptor source for this set is a female donor with Graves disease.

In its sample, this clonotype was seen many times. V and J are TRBV20-1 and TRBJ1-2; D is uncertain. Trimming took 5 bases from V and 0 from J, leaving 16 bases between them. The germline CDR1 and CDR2 sequences are DFQATT and SNEGSKA (reference sequence). The CDR3 is 15 amino acids. CDR3 protein: CSAPVTVKANYGYTF. The CDR3 DNA reads TGCAGTGCTCCGGTGACGGTCAAAGCTAACTATGGCTACACCTTC.

The DNA for the CDR3 is TGTGCCAGCAGTTACCGGGACAGTCGCAGGGGAAACACCATATATTTT. This gives the protein CASSYRDSRRGNTIYF. The chain recombines TRBV6-5 with TRBJ1-3, with 7 bases that match TRBD1. V was pared by 2 bases and J by 4 bases, with 8 bases of the junction left unmatched. This CDR3 is built from 16 residues. CDR1 and CDR2 from the germline V gene are MNHEY and SVGAGI.

This clonotype was found many times. The chain uses TRBV28 and TRBJ1-6, with D possibly being TRBD1 (5 bases). The CDR3 is 16 amino acids. V was pared by 5 bases and J by 0 bases, with 11 bases between. The germline V gene encodes CDR1 MDHEN and CDR2 SYDVKM. CDR3 coding DNA: TGTGCCAGCAGTCCGCAGGGAAGCTCCTATAATTCACCCCTCCACTTT. Translation gives CASSPQGSSYNSPLHF.

This clonotype was seen ten or more times. The chain recombines TRBV29-1 with TRBJ2-7, with D hard to call. V lost 4 bases, J lost 0 bases, and 16 bases lay in between. The CDR3 is 15 residues long. Germline values: CDR1 SQVTM, CDR2 ANQGSEA. The CDR3 nucleotides are TGCAGCGTTGGCGGCGGAAATCTTTACTCCTACGAGCAGTACTTC. Its translation: CSVGGGNLYSYEQYF.

This clonotype came up many times. The chain uses TRBV11-2 and TRBJ2-7, with TRBD2 matching over 11 bases. Germline assignment: CDR1 SGHAT and CDR2 FQNNGV. The V segment lost 5 bases and the J segment 2 bases; nucleotides outside the gene matches: 5. The CDR3 is 15 residues long. The CDR3 DNA sequence: TGTGCCAGCAGCCGGGTTAGCGGGAGGGCCTACGAGCAGTACTTC. It translates to CASSRVSGRAYEQYF.

There are a few counts of this clonotype. This chain joins TRBV7-9 and TRBJ1-1; D gene ambiguous. The CDR3 spans 15 residues. V dropped 0 bases and J dropped 6 bases, with 14 bases sitting between them. Germline V lookup: CDR1 SEHNR, CDR2 FQNEAQ (reference sequence). The CDR3 here is CASSLAKGQIAEAFF. The DNA for the CDR3 is TGTGCCAGCAGCTTAGCAAAGGGCCAGATCGCTGAAGCTTTCTTT.

The chain employs TRBV29-1 and TRBJ1-1; tentative D call: TRBD1 (5 bases). CDR1 SQVTM and CDR2 ANQGSEA come from the germline V gene. V was cut by 4 bases and J by 2 bases, with 11 bases left in between. The CDR3 sequence is 13 residues long. The CDR3 loop reads CSVGKGSNTEAFF. CDR3 coding DNA: TGCAGCGTTGGTAAGGGGTCCAACACTGAAGCTTTCTTT.

A few counts support this clonotype. The chain has TRBV18 and TRBJ2-7, with 8 bases aligning to TRBD1. The CDR3 extends over 15 amino acids. Germline V lookup: CDR1 KGHSH, CDR2 LQKENI. V trimming: 4 bases; J trimming: 3 bases; junction bases outside the gene matches: 8. In DNA form, the CDR3 reads TGTGCCAGCTCACAGGGACAGGCGCTGATCTACGAGCAGTACTTC. It is translated as CASSQGQALIYEQYF.

This clonotype was detected many times. The chain carries TRBV6-1 and TRBJ1-1; D is undetermined. V was pared by 7 bases and J by 4 bases, with 16 bases between. From germline, CDR1 is MNHNS and CDR2 SASEGT. This CDR3 region has 14 residues. The CDR3 protein is CASNSLASFTEAFF. For the CDR3, the DNA is TGTGCCAGCAATTCACTGGCGTCCTTCACTGAAGCTTTCTTT.